The 4 T cell receptor beta chains reported below all come from one sample, sequenced in a study of OX40 agonist ivuxolimab in advanced cancers. The table came from immunoSEQ multiplex PCR; TCRdb's copy has only in-frame clones and leaves some out. The sample records 35,000 to 40,000 clones, about 88% being singletons. The source material was CD4+ or CD8+ T cells sorted from blood, sampled in a trial of the OX40 agonist ivuxolimab. These receptors were taken from an adult with an advanced solid tumor such as melanoma, head and neck, liver or kidney cancer.

The rearrangement links TRBV7-4 to TRBJ1-3, with a possible D match to TRBD1 (5 bases). This CDR3 spans 15 amino acids. V shed 3 bases and J shed 3 bases, with 12 bases lying between them. Germline loops: CDR1 SGHVT, CDR2 SQSDAQ. In DNA, the CDR3 is TGTGCCAGCAGCTTGCGGAGGGGTGGTGGAAACACCATATATTTT. Its translation: CASSLRRGGGNTIYF.

The chain carries TRBV29-1 and TRBJ2-1; 8 bases map to TRBD2. Germline V gives CDR1 SQVTM, CDR2 ANQGSEA. CDR3 length: 19 amino acids. The V segment lost 4 bases and the J segment 4 bases; nucleotides outside the gene matches: 21. The CDR3 spells CSVGSAGAGGRIFYNEQFF. The CDR3 DNA is TGCAGCGTTGGATCGGCCGGCGCGGGGGGCCGCATTTTTTACAATGAGCAGTTCTTC.

A single count supports this clone. The CDR3 DNA reads as TGTGCCAGCAGCCTGGGCGGGGGCTCCTCTTCCTACGAGCAGTACTTC. Its protein product is CASSLGGGSSSYEQYF. The chain uses TRBV5-6 and TRBJ2-7, with TRBD2 as a possible D gene (7 bases). The CDR3 has 16 amino acids. V shed 4 bases and J shed 1 base, with 18 bases lying between them. CDR1 SGHDT and CDR2 YYEEEE come from the germline V gene.

The chain uses TRBV11-3 and TRBJ2-3; no definite D call. The CDR3 has 13 residues. Trimming left V 1 base short and J 4 bases short, with 6 bases between. CDR1 is SGHNT and CDR2 is YENEEA in the germline V gene. CDR3 sequence (DNA): TGTGCCAGCAGCTTAGCAGGAGCAGATACGCAGTATTTT. This translates into CASSLAGADTQYF.